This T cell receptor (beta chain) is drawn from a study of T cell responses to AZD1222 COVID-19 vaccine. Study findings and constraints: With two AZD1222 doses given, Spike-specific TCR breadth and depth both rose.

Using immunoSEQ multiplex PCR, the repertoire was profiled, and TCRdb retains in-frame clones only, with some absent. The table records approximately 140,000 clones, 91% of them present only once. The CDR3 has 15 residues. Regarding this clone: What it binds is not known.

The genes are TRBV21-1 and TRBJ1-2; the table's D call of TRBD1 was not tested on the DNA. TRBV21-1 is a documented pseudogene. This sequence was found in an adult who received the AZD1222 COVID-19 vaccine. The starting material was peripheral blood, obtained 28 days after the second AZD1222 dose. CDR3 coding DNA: TGTGCCAGCAGCAAAGCGGACAGGGGGCTCGGTGGCTACACCTTC. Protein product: CASSKADRGLGGYTF.